These 26 T cell receptor beta chains were all obtained from the same sample, sequenced in a study of blood T cell repertoires in COVID-19. Assay: immunoSEQ multiplex PCR; the TCRdb copy retains only in-frame clones and omits some. The sample consists of roughly 240,000 clones, approximately 82% of them appearing once. Sequenced material: peripheral blood. The origin of the receptors is a man aged 55 to 69 who had recovered from COVID-19.

The rearrangement joins TRBV27 to TRBJ1-5; D is perhaps TRBD1 (6 bases). Germline V gene lookup returns CDR1 MNHEY and CDR2 SMNVEV (reference sequence). This CDR3 has 14 amino acids. Trimming removed 8 bases from V and 0 bases from J, with 11 bases in between. Here the CDR3 DNA reads TGTGCCAGCCAAAACAGGGCTAGCAATCAGCCCCAGCATTTT. Protein product: CASQNRASNQPQHF.

This clone was observed a handful of times. The chain links TRBV6-5 to TRBJ1-5; 8 bases are shared with TRBD1. This CDR3 has 13 residues. The trim removed 11 bases at V and 4 bases at J, leaving 7 bases unmatched. Per germline, CDR1 MNHEY and CDR2 SVGAGI. The CDR3: CALGTGRNQPQHF. The CDR3 coding sequence is TGTGCCTTGGGGACAGGTCGGAATCAGCCCCAGCATTTT.

This clone was observed a single time. This sequence joins TRBV7-9 and TRBJ1-1; possibly TRBD1 for D (6 bases). Germline CDR1 is SEHNR and CDR2 is FQNEAQ (reference sequence). The CDR3 has 16 residues. Deletions cut 6 bases from V and 0 bases from J, with 17 bases between. CDR3 sequence: CASRGGFRGVNTEAFF. The CDR3 nucleotides read TGTGCCAGCAGAGGGGGATTTAGGGGAGTGAACACTGAAGCTTTCTTT.

The rearrangement joins TRBV5-4 to TRBJ2-5, with TRBD2 identical over 8 bases. The CDR3 is made up of 16 amino acids. Germline assignment: CDR1 SGHNT and CDR2 YYREEE (reference sequence). V lost 0 bases to trimming and J lost 1 base; unmatched junction nucleotides: 5. This CDR3 reads CASSLAQRGIQETQYF. DNA of the CDR3: TGTGCCAGCAGCTTGGCCCAGCGGGGGATCCAAGAGACCCAGTACTTC.

V gene TRBV7-9 combines with J gene TRBJ1-1, with D possibly TRBD1 on 5 matching bases. In germline, CDR1 is SEHNR, CDR2 FQNEAQ (reference sequence). V lost 2 bases and J lost 1, with 8 bases in between. The CDR3 is 14 amino acids. The CDR3 DNA reads TGTGCCAGCAGCTTACTTCAGGGGAACACTGAAGCTTTCTTT. Encoded protein: CASSLLQGNTEAFF. The whole variable domain, filled in from reference TRBV7-9 and TRBJ1-1, reads DTGVSQNPRHKITKRGQNVTFRCDPISEHNRLYWYRQTLGQGPEFLTYFQNEAQLEKSRLLSDRFSAERPKGSFSTLEIQRTEQGDSAMYLCASSLLQGNTEAFFGQGTRLTVV.

The table lists this clone with a few counts. The chain combines TRBV24-1 with TRBJ2-3; the D gene is possibly TRBD1 (6 bases). Trimming pared 4 bases from V and 7 bases from J, leaving 11 bases between. Germline-derived CDR1 and CDR2 are KGHDR and SFDVKD. The CDR3 is 13 residues long. The CDR3: CATSDSGAYTQYF. CDR3 sequence (DNA): TGTGCCACCAGTGACTCAGGGGCCTATACGCAGTATTTT.

This sequence joins TRBV6-5 and TRBJ1-5; TRBD1 aligns across 7 bases. The CDR3 contains 15 residues. The J segment lost 0 bases and the V segment lost 6 bases, leaving 5 bases of the junction unmatched. CDR1 and CDR2 from the germline V gene are MNHEY and SVGAGI. Here the CDR3 reads CASRGDRLSNQPQHF. The CDR3 region has the DNA TGTGCCAGCAGGGGGGACAGACTTAGCAATCAGCCCCAGCATTTT.

DNA of the CDR3: TGTGCCACCACCCTTCTGGGACAGGCGGGAGAAAAACTGTTTTTT. It is translated as CATTLLGQAGEKLFF. The rearrangement joins TRBV15 to TRBJ1-4; 8 nucleotides agree with TRBD1. Germline assignment: CDR1 LNHNV and CDR2 YYDKDF (reference sequence). CDR3 length equals 15 residues. The V gene end was trimmed by 7 bases and the J gene end by 8 bases; junction bases not matched to a gene: 12. The variable domain in full, completed from reference TRBV15 and TRBJ1-4, reads DAMVIQNPRYQVTQFGKPVTLSCSQTLNHNVMYWYQQKSSQAPKLLFHYYDKDFNNEADTPDNFQSRRPNTSFCFLDIRSPGLGDTAMYLCATTLLGQAGEKLFFGSGTQLSVL.

The chain combines TRBV5-1 with TRBJ2-3; maybe TRBD1 (5 bases). The ends were cut back, 1 base at V and 10 bases at J, with 13 bases in the middle. Germline CDR1 and CDR2: SGHRS and YFSETQ. The CDR3 runs 13 residues. CDR3 in DNA: TGCGCCAGCAGCTTGTCGCAGGGTTCACCGCAGTATTTT. This translates into CASSLSQGSPQYF. Together with reference TRBV5-1 and TRBJ2-3, the CDR3 gives the full variable domain: KAGVTQTPRYLIKTRGQQVTLSCSPISGHRSVSWYQQTPGQGLQFLFEYFSETQRNKGNFPGRFSGRQFSNSRSEMNVSTLELGDSALYLCASSLSQGSPQYFGPGTRLTVL.

The V and J genes are TRBV7-3 and TRBJ2-1; 10 nucleotides align to TRBD2. The CDR3 totals 17 residues. Trimming cost V 2 bases and J 9 bases; bases outside gene matches: 13. The germline CDR1 and CDR2 sequences are SGHTA and FQGTGA. The chain's CDR3 is CASSLQASGGPDGEQFF. The CDR3 bases are TGTGCCAGCAGCTTACAGGCTAGCGGGGGCCCGGACGGTGAGCAGTTCTTC.

The chain is built from TRBV5-1 and TRBJ1-2, with 7 bases that match TRBD1. The CDR3 has 13 amino acids. Germline lookup yields CDR1 SGHRS and CDR2 YFSETQ. V lost 4 bases and J lost 5; bases outside the gene matches: 5. CDR3 in amino acids: CASSTGVGYGYTF. DNA for the CDR3: TGCGCCAGCAGCACAGGGGTAGGGTATGGCTACACCTTC.

J is TRBJ2-3 and V is TRBV15, with 7 bases that match TRBD1. J was trimmed by 4 bases and V by 5 bases; bases with no gene match: 9. Germline V gene lookup returns CDR1 LNHNV and CDR2 YYDKDF (reference sequence). This CDR3 is 15 amino acids long. CDR3 loop: CATSAQQGHSDTQYF. The CDR3 DNA reads TGTGCCACCAGCGCCCAACAGGGGCACTCAGATACGCAGTATTTT.

The chain joins TRBV2 to TRBJ2-7, with TRBD1 matching 7 bases. This CDR3 comprises 12 residues. V trimming: 7 bases; J trimming: 2 bases; junction bases outside the gene matches: 2. Per germline, CDR1 SNHLY and CDR2 FYNNEI. This CDR3 is CASKTGPYEQYF. CDR3 DNA sequence: TGTGCCAGCAAGACAGGGCCCTACGAGCAGTACTTC.

The V and J genes are TRBV7-6 and TRBJ1-1; 9 positions match TRBD1. V lost 2 bases, J lost 8 bases, and 6 bases stayed unmatched. The CDR3 has 14 amino acids. Germline CDR1 is SGHVS and CDR2 is FNYEAQ. The CDR3 spells CASSLLDRGAEAFF. In DNA, the CDR3 is TGTGCCAGCAGCTTACTCGACAGGGGGGCAGAAGCTTTCTTT.

The chain employs TRBV30 and TRBJ1-4, with 7 nucleotides matching TRBD1. The germline V gene encodes CDR1 GTSNPN and CDR2 SVGIG (reference sequence). Trimming cost V 1 base and J 8 bases; bases outside gene matches: 4. CDR3 length equals 13 residues. CDR3 coding DNA: TGTGCCTGGAGTGGACAGGGTGGCGAAAAACTGTTTTTT. Translated: CAWSGQGGEKLFF.

The CDR3: CASGPGGETQYF. DNA of the CDR3: TGTGCTAGTGGTCCGGGTGGGGAGACCCAGTACTTC. The chain recombines TRBV12-5 with TRBJ2-5, with D unclear. V shed 5 bases and J shed 5 bases, with 9 bases lying between them. The length of the CDR3 is 12 residues. Germline values: CDR1 LGHNT, CDR2 FRNRAP. Full variable domain (remainder filled in from reference TRBV12-5 and TRBJ2-5): DARVTQTPRHKVTEMGQEVTMRCQPILGHNTVFWYRQTMMQGLELLAYFRNRAPLDDSGMPKDRFSAEMPDATLATLKIQPSEPRDSAVYFCASGPGGETQYFGPGTRLLVL.

A few counts support this clone. This chain uses TRBV19 with TRBJ2-3, with 13 bases that match TRBD2. Looked up from germline, CDR1 is LNHDA and CDR2 is SQIVND (reference sequence). Unmatched junction bases numbered 6, after V lost 5 bases and J lost 4 bases. The CDR3 has 16 residues. The CDR3 nucleotides are TGTGCCAGTAGTGAACTAGCGGGAGGGCCCGCAGATACGCAGTATTTT. It codes for CASSELAGGPADTQYF.

The chain is built from TRBV5-5 and TRBJ1-1, with D hard to call. CDR3 length equals 14 residues. CDR1 and CDR2 (germline): SGHKS, YYEKEE (reference sequence). Between the trimmed V and J ends, which lost 2 bases and 0 bases, there was a span of 8 bases. The CDR3 loop is CASSLLTLNTEAFF. CDR3 nucleotides: TGTGCCAGCAGCTTACTAACACTGAACACTGAAGCTTTCTTT.

This clone was observed a few times. The chain uses TRBV11-2 and TRBJ2-7, with 9 bases matching TRBD2. CDR3 size: 16 residues. Germline trimming cut 5 bases from V and 2 bases from J; bases unmatched to any gene: 10. Germline V gives CDR1 SGHAT, CDR2 FQNNGV. DNA for the CDR3: TGTGCCAGCAGCGCCCGGGGGCGGGAGGGCGCCTACGAGCAGTACTTC. This gives the protein CASSARGREGAYEQYF.

In its sample, this clone was seen many times. V is TRBV7-9 and J is TRBJ2-7; 9 bases align to TRBD2. The CDR3 sequence is 15 residues long. Germline values: CDR1 SEHNR, CDR2 FQNEAQ (reference sequence). The V segment lost 0 bases and the J segment 7 bases; nucleotides outside the gene matches: 7. CDR3 amino acids: CASSLALAGPREQYF. The DNA of the CDR3 is TGTGCCAGCAGCTTAGCCCTAGCGGGACCCAGGGAGCAGTACTTC.

The rearrangement joins TRBV19 to TRBJ1-1; no clear D gene. The CDR3 consists of 13 residues. Germline V gene sequence: CDR1 LNHDA, CDR2 SQIVND (reference sequence). The V and J ends lost 3 bases and 5 bases respectively, with 10 bases between them. The CDR3, as DNA: TGTGCCAGTAGTATCGGACTTTTTACTGAAGCTTTCTTT. It codes for CASSIGLFTEAFF.

The J gene is TRBJ2-7, the V gene TRBV21-1; the table assigns TRBD1, which was not confirmed against the DNA. TRBV21-1 is a pseudogene. The CDR3 extends over 19 amino acids. CDR3 in DNA: TGTGCCAGCACCAACGTGACAGGGTCCAGACTTGATTCCAAGTCCGAGCAGTACTTC. This translates into CASTNVTGSRLDSKSEQYF.

This clone was picked up one time. V gene TRBV19 combines with J gene TRBJ2-3; D gene uncertain. CDR1 and CDR2 from the germline V gene are LNHDA and SQIVND (reference sequence). V shed 3 bases and J shed 1 base, with 8 bases lying between them. This CDR3 is 14 amino acids long. CDR3 sequence (DNA): TGTGCCAGTAGTATGCGGAGAGGCACAGATACGCAGTATTTT. Its translation is CASSMRRGTDTQYF. Complete variable domain (other parts from reference TRBV19 and TRBJ2-3): DGGITQSPKYLFRKEGQNVTLSCEQNLNHDAMYWYRQDPGQGLRLIYYSQIVNDFQKGDIAEGYSVSREKKESFPLTVTSAQKNPTAFYLCASSMRRGTDTQYFGPGTRLTVL.

The V and J genes are TRBV7-2 and TRBJ2-2; no definite D call. CDR1 SGHTA and CDR2 FQGNSA come from the germline V gene. This CDR3 contains 14 residues. With 6 bases removed from V and 4 bases from J, the gap between germline ends came to 12 bases. CDR3 in amino acids: CASRRSSATGELFF. CDR3 coding DNA: TGTGCCAGCAGGCGGAGCTCCGCCACCGGGGAGCTGTTTTTT.

The gene calls are TRBV11-2 and TRBJ2-3; possible D gene TRBD2, 6 bases. The germline CDR1 and CDR2 sequences are SGHAT and FQNNGV. The CDR3 is 14 amino acids. V shed 3 bases and J shed 5 bases, with 12 bases lying between them. CDR3 sequence reads: CASSFSWGGDTQYF. The CDR3 bases are TGTGCCAGCAGCTTCTCCTGGGGAGGAGATACGCAGTATTTT.

The chain carries TRBV28 and TRBJ2-7; unclear D gene. The CDR3 extends over 14 amino acids. CDR1 and CDR2 from the germline V gene are MDHEN and SYDVKM. V dropped 3 bases and J dropped 4 bases, with 13 bases sitting between them. The CDR3 protein is CASSLALRQYEQYF. CDR3 bases: TGTGCCAGCAGTTTGGCCCTGCGGCAATACGAGCAGTACTTC.